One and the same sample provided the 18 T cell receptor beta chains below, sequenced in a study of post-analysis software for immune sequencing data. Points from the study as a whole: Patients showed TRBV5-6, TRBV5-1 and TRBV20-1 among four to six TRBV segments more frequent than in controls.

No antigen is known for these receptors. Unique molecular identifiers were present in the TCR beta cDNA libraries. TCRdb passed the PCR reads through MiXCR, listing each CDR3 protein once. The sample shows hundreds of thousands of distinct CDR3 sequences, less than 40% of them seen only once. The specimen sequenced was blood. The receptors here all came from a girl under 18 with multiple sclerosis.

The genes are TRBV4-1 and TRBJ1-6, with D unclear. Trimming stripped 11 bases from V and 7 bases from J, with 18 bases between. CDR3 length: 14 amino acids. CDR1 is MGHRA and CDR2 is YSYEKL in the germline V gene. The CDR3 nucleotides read TGCGCCGGCAACCCCGGGTTCCAGAATTCACCCCTCCACTTT. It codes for CAGNPGFQNSPLHF.

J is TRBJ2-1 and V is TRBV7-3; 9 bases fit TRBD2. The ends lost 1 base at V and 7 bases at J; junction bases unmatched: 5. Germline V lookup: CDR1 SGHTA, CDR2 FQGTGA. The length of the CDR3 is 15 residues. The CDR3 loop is CASSLNGGGANEQFF. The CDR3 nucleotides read TGTGCCAGCAGCTTAAATGGCGGGGGGGCTAATGAGCAGTTCTTC. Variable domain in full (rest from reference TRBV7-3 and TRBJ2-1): GAGVSQTPSNKVTEKGKYVELRCDPISGHTALYWYRQSLGQGPEFLIYFQGTGAADDSGLPNDRFFAVRPEGSVSTLKIQRTERGDSAVYLCASSLNGGGANEQFFGPGTRLTVL.

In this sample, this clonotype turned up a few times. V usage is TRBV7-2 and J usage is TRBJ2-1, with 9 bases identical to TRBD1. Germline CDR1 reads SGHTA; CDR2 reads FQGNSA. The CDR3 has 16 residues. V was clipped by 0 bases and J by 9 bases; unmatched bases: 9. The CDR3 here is CASSLAGGQGRAEQFF. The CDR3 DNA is TGTGCCAGCAGCTTAGCGGGGGGACAGGGCCGGGCTGAGCAGTTCTTC.

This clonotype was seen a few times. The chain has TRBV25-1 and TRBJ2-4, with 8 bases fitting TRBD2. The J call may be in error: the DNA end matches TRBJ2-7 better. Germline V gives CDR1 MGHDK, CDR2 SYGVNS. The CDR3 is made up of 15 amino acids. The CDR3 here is CASTPSAGASYEQYF. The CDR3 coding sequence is TGTGCCAGCACTCCGTCAGCGGGGGCATCCTACGAGCAGTACTTC.

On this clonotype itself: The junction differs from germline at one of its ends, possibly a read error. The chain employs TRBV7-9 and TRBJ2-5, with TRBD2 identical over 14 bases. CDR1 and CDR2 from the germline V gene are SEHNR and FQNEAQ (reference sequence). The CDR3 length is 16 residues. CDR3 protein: CASSLGLAGEQETQYF. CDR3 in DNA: TGCGCCAGCAGCTTGGGACTAGCGGGGGAACAAGAGACCCAGTACTTC. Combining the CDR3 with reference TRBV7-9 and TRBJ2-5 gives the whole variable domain DTGVSQNPRHKITKRGQNVTFRCDPISEHNRLYWYRQTLGQGPEFLTYFQNEAQLEKSRLLSDRFSAERPKGSFSTLEIQRTEQGDSAMYLCASSLGLAGEQETQYFGPGTRLLVL.

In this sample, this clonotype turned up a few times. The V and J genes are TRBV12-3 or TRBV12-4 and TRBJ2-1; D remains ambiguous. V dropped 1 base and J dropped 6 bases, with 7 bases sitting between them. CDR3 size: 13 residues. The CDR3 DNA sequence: TGTGCCAGCAGTTTAGGACATCCCAATGAGCAGTTCTTC. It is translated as CASSLGHPNEQFF.

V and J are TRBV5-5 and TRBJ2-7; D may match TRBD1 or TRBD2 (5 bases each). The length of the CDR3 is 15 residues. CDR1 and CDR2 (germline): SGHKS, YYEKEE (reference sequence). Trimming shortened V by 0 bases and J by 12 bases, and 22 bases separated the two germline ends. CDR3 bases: TGTGCCAGCAGCTTGGACGTAGGCGCACCATCGGGGCGGTACTTC. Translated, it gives CASSLDVGAPSGRYF.

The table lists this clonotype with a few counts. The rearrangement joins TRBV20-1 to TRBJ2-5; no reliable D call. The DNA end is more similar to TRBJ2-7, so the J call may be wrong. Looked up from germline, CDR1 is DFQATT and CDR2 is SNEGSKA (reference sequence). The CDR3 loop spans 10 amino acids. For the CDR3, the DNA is TGCAGTGCCGAGGTGTACGAGCAGTACTTC. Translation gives CSAEVYEQYF.

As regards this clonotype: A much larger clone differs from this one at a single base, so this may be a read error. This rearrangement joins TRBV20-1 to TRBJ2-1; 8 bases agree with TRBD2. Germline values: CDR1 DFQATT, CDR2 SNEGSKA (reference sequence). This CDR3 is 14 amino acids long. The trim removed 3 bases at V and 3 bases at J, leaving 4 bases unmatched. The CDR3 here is CSASGGAFYNEQFF. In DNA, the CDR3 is TGCAGTGCTAGCGGGGGGGCCTTCTACAATGAGCAGTTCTTC.

The CDR3 region is CASSFKKSFQETQYF. Written as DNA, the CDR3 is TGTGCCAGCAGCTTCAAAAAAAGCTTCCAAGAGACCCAGTACTTC. The chain couples TRBV7-2 to TRBJ2-5; D uncertain. In germline, CDR1 is SGHTA, CDR2 FQGNSA. The V gene lost 3 bases and the J gene lost 1 base, with 12 bases spanning the gap. The CDR3 is made up of 15 amino acids.

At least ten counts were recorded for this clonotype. The chain's CDR3 is CASSQGAYEQYF. The CDR3 coding sequence is TGTGCCAGCAGCCAAGGGGCCTACGAGCAGTACTTC. The V and J genes are TRBV3-1 and TRBJ2-7, with D uncertain. V was shortened by 1 base and J by 2 bases, with 3 bases between the two germline ends. The CDR3 is 12 residues long. The germline gives CDR1 LGHDT, CDR2 YNNKEL (reference sequence).

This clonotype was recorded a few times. CDR3 loop: CASSQGHSVQGSYNEQFF. For the CDR3, the DNA is TGCGCCAGCAGCCAAGGTCATTCCGTTCAGGGGTCCTACAATGAGCAGTTCTTC. The chain combines TRBV4-1 with TRBJ2-1, with D possibly matching TRBD1 (6 bases). Trimming shortened V by 1 base and J by 1 base, and 17 bases separated the two germline ends. The CDR3 length is 18 residues. Germline-derived CDR1 and CDR2 are MGHRA and YSYEKL.

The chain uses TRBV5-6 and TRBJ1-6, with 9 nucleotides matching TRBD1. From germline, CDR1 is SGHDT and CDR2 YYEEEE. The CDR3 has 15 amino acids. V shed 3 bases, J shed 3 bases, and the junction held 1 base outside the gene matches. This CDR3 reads CASSSTGGYNSPLHF. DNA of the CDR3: TGTGCCAGCAGCTCGACAGGGGGCTATAATTCACCCCTCCACTTT.

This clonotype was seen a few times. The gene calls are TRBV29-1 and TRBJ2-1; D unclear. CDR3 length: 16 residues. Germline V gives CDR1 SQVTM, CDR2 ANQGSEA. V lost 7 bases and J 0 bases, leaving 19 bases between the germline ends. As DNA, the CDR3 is TGCAGCGGAACGGGCAGTGTCCTTAGCTCCTACAATGAGCAGTTCTTC. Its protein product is CSGTGSVLSSYNEQFF.

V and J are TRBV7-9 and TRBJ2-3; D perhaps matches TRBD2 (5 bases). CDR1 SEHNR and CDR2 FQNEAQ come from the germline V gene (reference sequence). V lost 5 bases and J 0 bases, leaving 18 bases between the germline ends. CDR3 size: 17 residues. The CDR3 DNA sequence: TGTGCCAGCAGCCCACGGGGTGGAGGCTCTAGCACAGATACGCAGTATTTT. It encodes CASSPRGGGSSTDTQYF.

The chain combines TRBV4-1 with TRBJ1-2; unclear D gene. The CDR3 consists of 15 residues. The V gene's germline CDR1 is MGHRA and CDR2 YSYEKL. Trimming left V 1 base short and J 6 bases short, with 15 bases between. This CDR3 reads CASSQVPGFGDGYTF. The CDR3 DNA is TGCGCCAGCAGCCAAGTACCCGGGTTCGGCGATGGCTACACCTTC.

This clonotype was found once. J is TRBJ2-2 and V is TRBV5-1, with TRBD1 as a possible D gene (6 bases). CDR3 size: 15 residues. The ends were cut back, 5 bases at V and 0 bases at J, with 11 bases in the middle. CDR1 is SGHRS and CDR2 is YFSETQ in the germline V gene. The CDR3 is CASSRGQTNTGELFF. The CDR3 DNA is TGCGCCAGCAGTAGAGGACAGACGAACACCGGGGAGCTGTTTTTT.

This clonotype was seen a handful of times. CDR3 sequence: CASSTLAGVYEQYF. For the CDR3, the DNA is TGTGCCAGCAGCACACTAGCGGGGGTTTACGAGCAGTACTTC. The rearrangement joins TRBV7-2 to TRBJ2-7; TRBD2 matches at 11 bases. The V gene's germline CDR1 is SGHTA and CDR2 FQGNSA. The V gene end was trimmed by 5 bases and the J gene end by 4 bases; junction bases not matched to a gene: 4. This CDR3 has 14 residues.